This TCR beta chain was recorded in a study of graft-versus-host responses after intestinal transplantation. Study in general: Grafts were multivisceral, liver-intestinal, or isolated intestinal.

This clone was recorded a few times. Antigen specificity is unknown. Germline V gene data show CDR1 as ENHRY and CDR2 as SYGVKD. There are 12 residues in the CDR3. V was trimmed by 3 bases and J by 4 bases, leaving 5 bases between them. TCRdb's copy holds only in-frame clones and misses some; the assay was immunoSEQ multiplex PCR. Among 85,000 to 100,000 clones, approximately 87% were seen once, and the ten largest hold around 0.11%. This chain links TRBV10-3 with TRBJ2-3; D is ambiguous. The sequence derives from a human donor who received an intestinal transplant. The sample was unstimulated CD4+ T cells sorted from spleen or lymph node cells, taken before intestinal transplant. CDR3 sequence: CAISDTADTQYF. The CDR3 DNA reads TGTGCCATCAGTGATACGGCAGATACGCAGTATTTT.